Each of the 29 T cell receptor beta chains below was sequenced from the same sample in a study of OX40 agonist ivuxolimab in advanced cancers. Produced via immunoSEQ multiplex PCR; TCRdb's table is partial and in-frame only. The sample carries 90,000 to 95,000 clones, 80% to 90% recorded once. Sequences were derived from CD4+ or CD8+ T cells sorted from blood, sampled in a trial of the OX40 agonist ivuxolimab. The receptor source for this set is an adult with an advanced solid tumor such as melanoma, head and neck, liver or kidney cancer.

On this clone itself: Other DNA variants within this sample encode the same CDR3. The CDR3 loop reads CASSDGQGNYGYTF. The CDR3, as DNA: TGTGCCAGCAGCGATGGACAGGGGAACTATGGCTACACCTTC. The chain employs TRBV2 and TRBJ1-2; 9 bases match TRBD1. The CDR3 is 14 residues long. J gave up 2 bases and V 6 bases, and 4 bases lay outside the gene matches. In germline, CDR1 is SNHLY, CDR2 FYNNEI.

The chain uses TRBV7-2 and TRBJ1-1, with D hard to call. With 4 bases removed from V and 10 bases from J, the gap between germline ends came to 10 bases. The CDR3 runs 11 residues. Germline loops: CDR1 SGHTA, CDR2 FQGNSA. The CDR3: CASSYRNRAFF. In nucleotides, the CDR3 is TGTGCCAGCAGCTACCGGAACAGAGCTTTCTTT.

The chain employs TRBV2 and TRBJ2-1; TRBD1 aligns across 7 bases. The CDR3 is made up of 14 amino acids. Germline CDR1 is SNHLY and CDR2 is FYNNEI. Germline trimming cut 6 bases from V and 9 bases from J; bases unmatched to any gene: 11. The CDR3 DNA is TGTGCCAGCAGCCTTACACGACAGGGTGGTGAGCAGTTCTTC. As protein: CASSLTRQGGEQFF.

This chain's CDR3 is CASSNYRASGTDTQYF. The CDR3 region has the DNA TGTGCCAGCAGCAATTATCGGGCTAGCGGCACAGATACGCAGTATTTT. This rearrangement joins TRBV5-4 to TRBJ2-3; tentatively, D is TRBD2 (6 bases). Trimming cost V 4 bases and J 1 base, with 16 bases left between them. Germline V gives CDR1 SGHNT, CDR2 YYREEE (reference sequence). CDR3 length equals 16 residues.

The chain has TRBV19 and TRBJ1-5; the match to TRBD1 covers 7 bases. Germline trimming cut 3 bases from V and 4 bases from J; bases unmatched to any gene: 15. The germline V gene has CDR1 LNHDA and CDR2 SQIVND (reference sequence). The CDR3 is made up of 18 amino acids. CDR3: CASSIPRGGRIGNQPQHF. The CDR3, as DNA: TGTGCCAGTAGTATCCCCAGGGGGGGGAGGATAGGAAATCAGCCCCAGCATTTT. Drawing the rest from reference TRBV19 and TRBJ1-5, the complete variable domain is DGGITQSPKYLFRKEGQNVTLSCEQNLNHDAMYWYRQDPGQGLRLIYYSQIVNDFQKGDIAEGYSVSREKKESFPLTVTSAQKNPTAFYLCASSIPRGGRIGNQPQHFGDGTRLSIL.

The genes are TRBV19 and TRBJ1-2, with D possibly TRBD1 on 5 matching bases. CDR1 LNHDA and CDR2 SQIVND come from the germline V gene (reference sequence). Trimming took off 5 bases at V and 4 bases at J, with 17 bases between the two ends. The CDR3 length is 15 residues. The CDR3 DNA follows: TGTGCCAGTAGTCCTTGGGGGACTGACCCCTATGGCTACACCTTC. Protein sequence: CASSPWGTDPYGYTF.

The chain recombines TRBV6-1 with TRBJ1-1, with 7 nucleotides matching TRBD1. The CDR3 is 14 residues long. Germline values: CDR1 MNHNS, CDR2 SASEGT. The V gene end was trimmed by 6 bases and the J gene end by 2 bases; junction bases not matched to a gene: 6. The CDR3 loop is CASRSTGTNTEAFF. In DNA form, the CDR3 reads TGTGCCAGCAGGTCGACAGGGACTAACACTGAAGCTTTCTTT.

The V gene is TRBV11-3, the J gene TRBJ2-7; D gene ambiguous. Germline V gene data show CDR1 as SGHNT and CDR2 as YENEEA. V lost 0 bases and J 5 bases, leaving 5 bases between the germline ends. This CDR3 has 12 amino acids. CDR3 nucleotide sequence: TGTGCCAGCAGCTTAGATCTTAACGAGCAGTACTTC. It translates to CASSLDLNEQYF.

V is TRBV30 and J is TRBJ2-7; the match to TRBD1 covers 7 bases. The CDR3 runs to 14 residues. V gave up 4 bases and J gave up 0 bases; unmatched junction bases: 6. Germline assignment: CDR1 GTSNPN and CDR2 SVGIG (reference sequence). The CDR3 DNA is TGTGCCTGGACCATGGACAGGAGCTCCTACGAGCAGTACTTC. Its protein is CAWTMDRSSYEQYF.

The rearrangement links TRBV28 to TRBJ1-5; the D gene is possibly TRBD1 (6 bases). Between the trimmed V and J ends, which lost 8 bases and 3 bases, there was a span of 17 bases. CDR1 and CDR2 (germline): MDHEN, SYDVKM. The CDR3 totals 15 residues. CDR3 nucleotides: TGTGCCAGCCTCGTTGGGACACCCTTCAATCAGCCCCAGCATTTT. Protein: CASLVGTPFNQPQHF.

CDR3 loop: CASSVGTPRTNNEQFF. The CDR3 nucleotides read TGTGCCAGTAGTGTAGGGACTCCCAGAACCAACAATGAGCAGTTCTTC. The chain couples TRBV19 to TRBJ2-1; D may be TRBD2 (6 bases). The V gene's germline CDR1 is LNHDA and CDR2 SQIVND (reference sequence). CDR3 length: 16 residues. Trimming took off 5 bases at V and 5 bases at J, with 19 bases between the two ends.

The rearrangement uses TRBV30 and TRBJ1-1, with D perhaps matching TRBD1 (5 bases). This CDR3 is built from 12 residues. The ends were cut back, 3 bases at V and 2 bases at J, with 7 bases in the middle. Germline CDR1 is GTSNPN and CDR2 is SVGIG (reference sequence). CDR3 amino acids: CAWRQVNTEAFF. Here the CDR3 DNA reads TGTGCCTGGAGACAGGTAAACACTGAAGCTTTCTTT.

J is TRBJ2-3 and V is TRBV30; 7 bases match TRBD2. Germline V gene sequence: CDR1 GTSNPN, CDR2 SVGIG (reference sequence). With V trimmed by 4 bases and J by 0 bases, 1 base remained unmatched. The CDR3 extends over 13 amino acids. In DNA, the CDR3 is TGTGCCTGGAATAGCGGGAGCACAGATACGCAGTATTTT. Translated: CAWNSGSTDTQYF. Full variable domain (rest looked up from reference TRBV30 and TRBJ2-3): SQTIHQWPATLVQPVGSPLSLECTVEGTSNPNLYWYRQAAGRGLQLLFYSVGIGQISSEVPQNLSASRPQDRQFILSSKKLLLSDSGFYLCAWNSGSTDTQYFGPGTRLTVL.

In its sample, this clone was seen a few times. The V call is TRBV5-1, the J call TRBJ2-7; D unresolved. Trimming pared 1 base from V and 7 bases from J, leaving 6 bases between. CDR1 SGHRS and CDR2 YFSETQ come from the germline V gene. CDR3 size: 11 residues. The CDR3 DNA is TGCGCCAGCAGCTTGATGGGAGAGCAGTACTTC. Translating gives CASSLMGEQYF.

The chain carries TRBV7-2 and TRBJ1-4; 7 nucleotides line up with TRBD1. Losses at the gene ends were 1 base for V and 13 bases for J; bases not matched to a gene: 6. Germline V lookup: CDR1 SGHTA, CDR2 FQGNSA. This CDR3 region has 13 residues. The CDR3 loop reads CASSLGRQGLLFF. The CDR3 DNA sequence: TGTGCCAGCAGCTTAGGGCGACAGGGCTTACTGTTTTTT.

V and J are TRBV6-1 and TRBJ1-5; D ambiguous. V dropped 6 bases and J dropped 0 bases, with 12 bases sitting between them. CDR3 size: 15 residues. Germline V CDR1 and CDR2: MNHNS, SASEGT. In DNA, the CDR3 is TGTGCCAGCAGGTCCCAGGTTTATAGCAATCAGCCCCAGCATTTT. Protein sequence: CASRSQVYSNQPQHF.

With regard to this clone: Other DNA sequences within the sample encode an identical CDR3. This chain joins TRBV5-1 and TRBJ1-1, with D uncertain. The ends were cut back, 0 bases at V and 0 bases at J, with 3 bases in the middle. The CDR3 sequence is 13 residues long. CDR1 SGHRS and CDR2 YFSETQ come from the germline V gene. The CDR3 spells CASSLALNTEAFF. The CDR3 nucleotides are TGCGCCAGCAGCTTGGCTCTGAACACTGAAGCTTTCTTT.

This clone was found once. The chain employs TRBV9 and TRBJ2-3, with TRBD1 matching 8 bases. CDR1 is SGDLS, CDR2 YYNGEE, per germline. Trimming cost V 0 bases and J 0 bases; bases outside gene matches: 3. CDR3 length: 16 amino acids. CDR3 sequence reads: CASSVGTGSSTDTQYF. The DNA of the CDR3 is TGTGCCAGCAGCGTAGGGACAGGGTCTAGCACAGATACGCAGTATTTT. The whole variable domain, remainder taken from reference TRBV9 and TRBJ2-3, is DSGVTQTPKHLITATGQRVTLRCSPRSGDLSVYWYQQSLDQGLQFLIQYYNGEERAKGNILERFSAQQFPDLHSELNLSSLELGDSALYFCASSVGTGSSTDTQYFGPGTRLTVL.

The chain combines TRBV19 with TRBJ2-1, with 16 bases aligning to TRBD2. The CDR3 length is 18 residues. Germline loops: CDR1 LNHDA, CDR2 SQIVND (reference sequence). Trimming at V came to 3 bases and at J to 5 bases, leaving 7 bases not matched to a gene. For the CDR3, the DNA is TGTGCCAGTAGTATCCCTACCGGGACTAGCGGGGGGGACAATGAGCAGTTCTTC. It translates to CASSIPTGTSGGDNEQFF.

The chain is built from TRBV6-1 and TRBJ1-1; 8 nucleotides agree with TRBD1. V shed 3 bases and J 4 bases; nucleotides not matched to a gene: 4. From germline, CDR1 is MNHNS and CDR2 SASEGT. CDR3 length: 14 residues. CDR3 bases: TGTGCCAGCAGTGACAGGGGGCGAGGCACTGAAGCTTTCTTT. Translation gives CASSDRGRGTEAFF.

This chain joins TRBV9 and TRBJ1-1; D call uncertain. Germline loops: CDR1 SGDLS, CDR2 YYNGEE. This CDR3 contains 13 residues. Trimming took 0 bases from V and 4 from J, leaving 7 bases between them. Here the CDR3 reads CASSVGARTEAFF. As DNA, the CDR3 is TGTGCCAGCAGCGTAGGGGCGCGCACTGAAGCTTTCTTT.

V gene TRBV5-1 combines with J gene TRBJ2-3, with 8 bases identical to TRBD1. The ends lost 0 bases at V and 3 bases at J; junction bases unmatched: 3. CDR1 and CDR2 from the germline V gene are SGHRS and YFSETQ. The CDR3 runs to 15 residues. CDR3 coding DNA: TGCGCCAGCAGCTTGGATCAGGGGGCAACAGATACGCAGTATTTT. Its translation: CASSLDQGATDTQYF.

The V and J genes are TRBV7-2 and TRBJ1-5; no definite D call. Germline V gives CDR1 SGHTA, CDR2 FQGNSA. The germline V and J ends were trimmed by 4 bases and 1 base, with 8 bases remaining between them. This CDR3 has 14 amino acids. CDR3 loop: CASSWRASNQPQHF. DNA for the CDR3: TGTGCCAGCAGCTGGAGGGCAAGCAATCAGCCCCAGCATTTT.

Points on this clone: Compared with germline, one end of the junction differs, possibly owing to a read error. This chain links TRBV28 with TRBJ1-2; D might be TRBD1 (6 bases). Germline V gives CDR1 MDHEN, CDR2 SYDVKM. This CDR3 has 12 residues. Here the CDR3 DNA reads TGTGCCAGCAGTCAACTGCCGGGACACCCTTATTTC. Translating gives CASSQLPGHPYF.

The rearrangement links TRBV30 to TRBJ2-5; D is ambiguous. The CDR3 spans 17 residues. V lost 0 bases, J lost 1 base, and 18 bases lay in between. Germline V gene sequence: CDR1 GTSNPN, CDR2 SVGIG (reference sequence). The CDR3 nucleotides read TGTGCCTGGAGTGTACATCATCCCGGGCCCATCCAAGAGACCCAGTACTTC. It encodes CAWSVHHPGPIQETQYF.

This rearrangement joins TRBV7-8 to TRBJ2-1; no definite D call. CDR3 length: 15 amino acids. CDR1 is SGHVS, CDR2 FQNEAQ, per germline. V gave up 0 bases and J gave up 2 bases, with 8 bases separating them. DNA for the CDR3: TGTGCCAGCAGCTTAGCGCGTGGTCCCTACAATGAGCAGTTCTTC. It specifies CASSLARGPYNEQFF.

V gene TRBV6-1 combines with J gene TRBJ1-5; D call uncertain. The CDR3 contains 15 residues. V shed 2 bases and J shed 2 bases, with 10 bases lying between them. Germline CDR1 and CDR2: MNHNS and SASEGT. The chain's CDR3 is CASSENGWGNQPQHF. In nucleotides, the CDR3 is TGTGCCAGCAGTGAAAACGGCTGGGGCAATCAGCCCCAGCATTTT.

The chain is built from TRBV30 and TRBJ2-5; D might be TRBD2 (6 bases). Trimming removed 2 bases from V and 5 bases from J, with 9 bases in between. Looked up from germline, CDR1 is GTSNPN and CDR2 is SVGIG (reference sequence). The CDR3 runs to 12 residues. In DNA, the CDR3 is TGTGCCTGGAGTAGGGGAGGCGAGACCCAGTACTTC. This codes for CAWSRGGETQYF.

This clone showed up just a few times. The chain links TRBV28 to TRBJ1-2; the D gene is possibly TRBD1 (6 bases). Germline CDR1 MDHEN, CDR2 SYDVKM. CDR3 length equals 14 residues. Trimming removed 2 bases at V and 5 bases at J, with 12 bases between. In DNA form, the CDR3 reads TGTGCCAGCAGTTTAAGTCAGGGGAGGTATGGCTACACCTTC. Amino acids: CASSLSQGRYGYTF.